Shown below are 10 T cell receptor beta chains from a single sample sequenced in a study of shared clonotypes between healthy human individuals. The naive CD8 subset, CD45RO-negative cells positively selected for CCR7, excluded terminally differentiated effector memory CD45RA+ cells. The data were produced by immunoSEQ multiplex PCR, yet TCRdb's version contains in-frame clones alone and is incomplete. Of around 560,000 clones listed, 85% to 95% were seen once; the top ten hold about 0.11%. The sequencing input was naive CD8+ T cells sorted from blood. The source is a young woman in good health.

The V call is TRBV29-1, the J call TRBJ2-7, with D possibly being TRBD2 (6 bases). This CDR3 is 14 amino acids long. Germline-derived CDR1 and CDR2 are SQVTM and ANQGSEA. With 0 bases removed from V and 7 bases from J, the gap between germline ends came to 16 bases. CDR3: CSVEDWGGTGEQYF. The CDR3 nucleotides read TGCAGCGTTGAAGATTGGGGCGGGACGGGGGAGCAGTACTTC.

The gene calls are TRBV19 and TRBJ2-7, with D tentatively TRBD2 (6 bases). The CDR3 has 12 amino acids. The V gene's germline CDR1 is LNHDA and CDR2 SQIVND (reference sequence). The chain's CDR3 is CAAGQGPVEQYF. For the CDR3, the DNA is TGTGCGGCGGGGCAGGGTCCTGTCGAGCAGTACTTC.

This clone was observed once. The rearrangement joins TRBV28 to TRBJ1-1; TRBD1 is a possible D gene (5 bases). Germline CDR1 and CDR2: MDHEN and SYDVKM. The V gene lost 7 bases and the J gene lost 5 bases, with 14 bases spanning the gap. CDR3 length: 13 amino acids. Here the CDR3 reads CASTGTGETEAFF. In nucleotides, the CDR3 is TGTGCCAGCACGGGGACTGGGGAAACTGAAGCTTTCTTT.

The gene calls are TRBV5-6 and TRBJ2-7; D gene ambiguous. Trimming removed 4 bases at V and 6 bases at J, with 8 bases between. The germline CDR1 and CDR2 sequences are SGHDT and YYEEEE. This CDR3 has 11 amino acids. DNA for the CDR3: TGTGCCAGCAGCACCCTCCGCGAGCAGTACTTC. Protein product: CASSTLREQYF.

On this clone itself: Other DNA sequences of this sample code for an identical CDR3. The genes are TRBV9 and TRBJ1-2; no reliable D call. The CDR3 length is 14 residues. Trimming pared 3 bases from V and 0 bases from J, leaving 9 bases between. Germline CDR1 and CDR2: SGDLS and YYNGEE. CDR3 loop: CASSASGPNYGYTF. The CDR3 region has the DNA TGTGCCAGCAGCGCCTCCGGCCCTAACTATGGCTACACCTTC.

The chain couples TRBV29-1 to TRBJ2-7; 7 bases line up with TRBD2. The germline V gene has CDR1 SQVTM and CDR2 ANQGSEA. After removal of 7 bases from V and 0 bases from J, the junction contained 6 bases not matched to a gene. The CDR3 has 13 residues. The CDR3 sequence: CSAVRGVSYEQYF. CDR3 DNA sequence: TGCAGCGCGGTTCGGGGGGTCTCCTACGAGCAGTACTTC.

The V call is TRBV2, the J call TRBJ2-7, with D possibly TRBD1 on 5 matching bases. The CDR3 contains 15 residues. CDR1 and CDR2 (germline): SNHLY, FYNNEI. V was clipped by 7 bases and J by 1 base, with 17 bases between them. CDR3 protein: CASKLHDDSSYEQYF. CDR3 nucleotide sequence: TGTGCCAGCAAACTGCATGACGACAGTTCCTACGAGCAGTACTTC.

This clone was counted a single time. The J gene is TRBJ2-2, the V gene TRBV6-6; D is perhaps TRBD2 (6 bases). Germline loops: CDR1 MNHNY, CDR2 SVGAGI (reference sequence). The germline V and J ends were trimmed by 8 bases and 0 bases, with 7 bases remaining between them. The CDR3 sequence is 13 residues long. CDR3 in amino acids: CASWGANTGELFF. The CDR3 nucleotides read TGTGCCAGCTGGGGGGCGAACACCGGGGAGCTGTTTTTT.

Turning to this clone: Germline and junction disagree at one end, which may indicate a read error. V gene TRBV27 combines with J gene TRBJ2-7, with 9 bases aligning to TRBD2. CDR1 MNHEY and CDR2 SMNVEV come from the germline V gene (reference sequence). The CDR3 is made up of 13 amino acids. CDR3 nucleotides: TGTGCCAGCAGTTTTAGCGGGGGCTACGCGCAGTACTTC. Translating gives CASSFSGGYAQYF.

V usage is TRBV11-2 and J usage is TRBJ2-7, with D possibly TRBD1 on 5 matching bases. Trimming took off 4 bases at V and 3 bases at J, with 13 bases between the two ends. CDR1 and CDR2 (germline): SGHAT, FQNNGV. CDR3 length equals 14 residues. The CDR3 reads CASSSTDRYYEQYF. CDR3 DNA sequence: TGTGCCAGCAGCTCCACAGACAGATACTACGAGCAGTACTTC.